This T cell receptor (beta chain) came from a study of blood T cell repertoires in COVID-19. The V gene lost 4 bases and the J gene lost 0 bases, with 10 bases spanning the gap. The V gene's germline CDR1 is MNHEY and CDR2 SVGAGI. This CDR3 is built from 16 residues. Libraries were prepared by immunoSEQ multiplex PCR; TCRdb keeps only in-frame clonotypes and omits some of them. The table includes approximately 300,000 clones, about 89% detected once. The rearrangement joins TRBV6-5 to TRBJ1-6; TRBD1 is a possible D gene (6 bases). This receptor was taken from a man between 25 and 39 years old with acute or convalescent COVID-19. Input material: peripheral blood. For the CDR3, the DNA is TGTGCCAGCAGTTTTTCCAGGGGCTCCTATAATTCACCCCTCCACTTT. It specifies CASSFSRGSYNSPLHF.